This T cell receptor beta chain stems from a study of T cell repertoires in cytomegalovirus infection. Study information: Both recently identified HLA-C-restricted and well-studied HLA-B-restricted CMV epitopes were used in the study. Signatures in public TCR beta sequences pointed to both CMV infection and matching HLA type. The study's findings and limits: In two of eight donors, the top clonotype was HLA-C-restricted CMV-specific. Identification of carriers of CMV plus the relevant HLA was achieved through cumulative public TCR beta family frequency.

A word on this clonotype: The antigen remains unidentified.

The V gene lost 3 bases and the J gene lost 4 bases, with 9 bases spanning the gap. The CDR3 totals 13 residues. TCRdb re-called the reads through MiXCR, storing one row per CDR3 protein. There are a few hundred thousand distinct CDR3 sequences in the sample; around 40% occur only once, and 48% lies in the top ten. The sample in question was cultured PBMCs, obtained from culture after CMV antigen stimulation. This TCR was sampled from a human donor in good health (CMV status not recorded). Some clones in this sample may be carry-over from other donors' samples. The chain uses TRBV12-3 or TRBV12-4 and TRBJ1-2; tentatively, D is TRBD1 (5 bases). The CDR3 is CASSFAQAYGYTF. The CDR3 bases are TGTGCCAGCAGTTTTGCACAGGCCTATGGCTACACCTTC.